A selection of T cell receptor beta chains follows, all from one sample in a study of blood T cell repertoires in COVID-19. The repertoire was sequenced with immunoSEQ multiplex PCR; TCRdb's copy has only in-frame clones and lacks some. The sample carries 130,000 or so clones, about 80% recorded once. Input material: peripheral blood. These receptors originate from a human donor in a cohort sampled during active COVID-19. The conserved cysteine and the conserved F or W are not part of the CDR3 here. The order of the fields is V gene, CDR3 protein.

>TRBV9
ASSVGTGGGNQPQH
>TRBV5-1
ASSATPTAASGNTIY
>TRBV6-5
ASRAGQGAQPQH
>TRBV7-7
ASSPPQFSNQPQH
>TRBV6-5
ASSLAGRADTQY
>TRBV30
ACQNQGAVYEQY
>TRBV19
ASSTTSTDTQY
>TRBV7-9
ASSPTGIDEQY
>TRBV5-1
ASSYAGTNTGELF
>TRBV24-1
ATSDPRDTQYYEQY
>TRBV28
ASSLGEEETQY
>TRBV6-6
ASSLTRNSPLH
>TRBV7-6
ASSWTTSGGFNEQF
>TRBV6-5
ASSRGYEQY
>TRBV4-1
ASSHLSIVGGYT
>TRBV5-6
ASSSGQLEAF
>TRBV3-1/TRBV3-2
ASSHRDREVYGYT
>TRBV6-6
ASSLGLIREDGGYGYT
>TRBV7-8
ASSPPGLAGGVGELF
>TRBV5-4
ASSLVQGGTGELF
>TRBV4-1
ASSRSGGAYNEQF
>TRBV24-1
ATAPRDRELTGELF
>TRBV11-2
ASSLDGGPQETQY
>TRBV5-1
ASSLGLAGGLYYEQY
>TRBV28
ASIRGWGNTEAF
>TRBV6-5
ASSYGTSLDTQY
>TRBV27
ASSSDSYNEQF
>TRBV29-1
STIYQGAGWLT